The 12 T cell receptor beta chains below were found in one sample sequenced in a study of blood T cell repertoires in COVID-19. Data came from immunoSEQ multiplex PCR; TCRdb stores just in-frame clones and leaves some out. The top ten hold about 37% of the sample, which has about 74,000 clones, 70% to 90% seen once. Input material: peripheral blood. Receptors originate from a man aged 65-85 years with acute or convalescent COVID-19.

CDR3: CASSPPYSYNEQFF. The DNA for the CDR3 is TGTGCCAGCTCACCACCGTACTCCTACAATGAGCAGTTCTTC. V and J are TRBV18 and TRBJ2-1, with D hard to call. This CDR3 is built from 14 residues. The germline V and J ends were trimmed by 0 bases and 0 bases, with 3 bases remaining between them. CDR1 is KGHSH, CDR2 LQKENI, per germline.

The rearrangement links TRBV3-1 (or the pseudogene TRBV3-2) to TRBJ2-2; 13 bases line up with TRBD2. Unmatched junction bases numbered 11, after V lost 4 bases and J lost 3 bases. The length of the CDR3 is 19 residues. CDR1 LGHDT and CDR2 YNNKEL come from the germline V gene (reference sequence). The CDR3 nucleotides are TGTGCCAGCAGCCTGGGGGTGACTAGCGGGAGGCGAGACACCGGGGAGCTGTTTTTT. Its protein is CASSLGVTSGRRDTGELFF.

The rearrangement links TRBV6-2 or TRBV6-3 to TRBJ2-7; 7 bases match TRBD1. V gave up 6 bases and J gave up 3 bases; unmatched junction bases: 11. Germline V gives CDR1 MNHEY, CDR2 SVGEGT. This CDR3 spans 15 amino acids. As DNA, the CDR3 is TGTGCCAGCAGCTCCCAATGGACAGGAAGCTACGAGCAGTACTTC. Its protein is CASSSQWTGSYEQYF.

This rearrangement joins TRBV3-1 (or the pseudogene TRBV3-2) to TRBJ2-5; 8 positions agree with TRBD1. This CDR3 is 15 amino acids long. Losses at the gene ends were 5 bases for V and 1 base for J; bases not matched to a gene: 6. Per germline, CDR1 LGHDT and CDR2 YNNKEL (reference sequence). CDR3 coding DNA: TGTGCCAGCAGCGGAGGCAGGGGGCTCCAAGAGACCCAGTACTTC. The encoded protein is CASSGGRGLQETQYF.

J is TRBJ1-2 and V is TRBV30, with a possible D match to TRBD1 (5 bases). The CDR3 consists of 13 residues. Germline CDR1 and CDR2: GTSNPN and SVGIG (reference sequence). V was cut by 0 bases and J by 8 bases, with 13 bases left in between. The CDR3 nucleotides are TGTGCCTGGAGTGTACAGGAGAGTAGGGGCTACACCTTC. It translates to CAWSVQESRGYTF.

This clone appeared once. The chain has TRBV5-1 and TRBJ1-1; 7 positions agree with TRBD1. The CDR3 contains 14 residues. The V gene end was trimmed by 0 bases and the J gene end by 10 bases; junction bases not matched to a gene: 9. CDR1 and CDR2 (germline): SGHRS, YFSETQ. CDR3 in amino acids: CASSLDELNRGAFF. For the CDR3, the DNA is TGCGCCAGCAGCTTGGACGAATTAAACAGGGGAGCTTTCTTT. The variable domain in full, with the rest retrieved from reference TRBV5-1 and TRBJ1-1, is KAGVTQTPRYLIKTRGQQVTLSCSPISGHRSVSWYQQTPGQGLQFLFEYFSETQRNKGNFPGRFSGRQFSNSRSEMNVSTLELGDSALYLCASSLDELNRGAFFGQGTRLTVV.

The chain uses TRBV10-3 and TRBJ2-5, with TRBD2 matching 10 bases. With V trimmed by 0 bases and J by 5 bases, 12 bases remained unmatched. The CDR3 has 18 amino acids. From germline, CDR1 is ENHRY and CDR2 SYGVKD. CDR3 DNA sequence: TGTGCCATCAGTGAGTCAGGGGCTAGCGGGGGAGTCTGGGAGACCCAGTACTTC. Encoded protein: CAISESGASGGVWETQYF.

This clone was counted a few times. This chain joins TRBV7-9 and TRBJ2-5; 8 positions agree with TRBD2. The CDR3 runs 15 residues. Trimming at V came to 6 bases and at J to 5 bases, leaving 11 bases not matched to a gene. Germline CDR1 SEHNR, CDR2 FQNEAQ (reference sequence). The CDR3 nucleotides read TGTGCCAGCAGTCAGGGGTACGGCGGGAGGGAGACCCAGTACTTC. This encodes CASSQGYGGRETQYF.

V is TRBV6-1 and J is TRBJ1-1; D is possibly TRBD1 (5 bases). V was trimmed by 1 base and J by 5 bases, leaving 11 bases between them. This CDR3 contains 14 residues. Germline V gene lookup returns CDR1 MNHNS and CDR2 SASEGT. The CDR3 sequence is CASSEGGLGTEAFF. The CDR3, as DNA: TGTGCCAGCAGTGAAGGGGGCTTGGGGACTGAAGCTTTCTTT.

The CDR3 nucleotides are TGCGCCAGCAGCTTGAGTGGCAGGGGGCCGGAGACCCAGTACTTC. Its translation: CASSLSGRGPETQYF. The chain joins TRBV5-1 to TRBJ2-5, with TRBD1 matching over 8 bases. Germline V gene data show CDR1 as SGHRS and CDR2 as YFSETQ. The CDR3 totals 15 residues. J gave up 5 bases and V 1 base, and 7 bases lay outside the gene matches.

This chain joins TRBV19 and TRBJ2-1, with 8 nucleotides matching TRBD2. CDR1 and CDR2 (germline): LNHDA, SQIVND (reference sequence). The length of the CDR3 is 15 residues. The V and J ends lost 3 bases and 4 bases, in that order; junction bases with no gene match: 5. The CDR3 loop is CASSILAGLYNEQFF. The CDR3 nucleotides are TGTGCCAGTAGTATTCTAGCGGGCTTATACAATGAGCAGTTCTTC.

On this clone: At one end the junction does not follow the germline gene, possibly because of a read error. The rearrangement links TRBV27 to TRBJ1-2, with D possibly matching TRBD1 (6 bases). The CDR3 is made up of 12 amino acids. In germline, CDR1 is MNHEY, CDR2 SMNVEV (reference sequence). CDR3 residues: CASSGPGGATNF. The CDR3 DNA sequence: TGTGCCAGCAGTGGCCCCGGGGGGGCGACCAACTTC.